The rows below give T cell receptor beta chains drawn from one sample of a study of blood T cell repertoires in COVID-19. Sequenced by immunoSEQ multiplex PCR; TCRdb stores in-frame clones only, minus some. The sample lists 120,000 to 150,000 clones, around 87% seen once, with 0.95% to 1.5% in the top ten. Source material: PBMCs or T cells enriched from blood (not recorded which). Source of these receptors: a woman in her twenties or thirties with acute COVID-19. The CDR3 runs from the conserved cysteine through the conserved F or W. Fields, in order: clone size, D gene, J gene, V gene, CDR3 protein, CDR3 DNA. A D gene is named only where the DNA matches it firmly. Expanded clones get a size class; other rows say once, few or many, or leave the size out.

clone size: NA
D gene: TRBD2
J gene: TRBJ2-3
V gene: TRBV28
CDR3 protein: CASSFGLGGNPRSTDTQYF
CDR3 DNA: TGTGCCAGCAGTTTTGGTTTGGGAGGGAACCCAAGGAGCACAGATACGCAGTATTTT

clone size: NA
D gene: TRBD1
J gene: TRBJ2-2
V gene: TRBV27
CDR3 protein: CASTQGLGGANTGELFF
CDR3 DNA: TGTGCCAGTACACAGGGGCTTGGGGGAGCCAACACCGGGGAGCTGTTTTTT

clone size: NA
D gene: NA
J gene: TRBJ2-1
V gene: TRBV7-2
CDR3 protein: CASSSNPVGRYNEQFF
CDR3 DNA: TGTGCCAGCAGCTCCAACCCGGTAGGGAGATACAATGAGCAGTTCTTC

clone size: once
D gene: NA
J gene: TRBJ2-1
V gene: TRBV11-2
CDR3 protein: CASSAWQGKKNEQFF
CDR3 DNA: TGTGCCAGCAGCGCGTGGCAGGGAAAGAAAAATGAGCAGTTCTTC

clone size: NA
D gene: TRBD2
J gene: TRBJ2-1
V gene: TRBV10-3
CDR3 protein: CAISAGTSGNTYNEQFF
CDR3 DNA: TGTGCCATCAGCGCTGGGACTAGCGGGAACACCTACAATGAGCAGTTCTTC

clone size: NA
D gene: NA
J gene: TRBJ2-5
V gene: TRBV28
CDR3 protein: CASSFVGIETQYF
CDR3 DNA: TGTGCCAGCAGTTTTGTCGGTATAGAGACCCAGTACTTC

clone size: NA
D gene: TRBD1
J gene: TRBJ2-1
V gene: TRBV29-1
CDR3 protein: CSVGTAHASSYNEQFF
CDR3 DNA: TGCAGCGTAGGGACAGCTCATGCTAGCTCCTACAATGAGCAGTTCTTC

clone size: NA
D gene: NA
J gene: TRBJ2-7
V gene: TRBV6-5
CDR3 protein: CASSPLGAASREQYF
CDR3 DNA: TGTGCCAGCAGTCCTTTAGGAGCGGCTTCAAGGGAGCAGTACTTC

clone size: NA
D gene: TRBD2
J gene: TRBJ2-1
V gene: TRBV7-2
CDR3 protein: CASSLTGGPDNEQFF
CDR3 DNA: TGTGCCAGCAGCTTGACGGGAGGGCCGGACAATGAGCAGTTCTTC

clone size: NA
D gene: TRBD2
J gene: TRBJ2-7
V gene: TRBV18
CDR3 protein: CASSPPGLAGYEQYF
CDR3 DNA: TGTGCCAGCTCACCACCGGGCCTAGCGGGTTACGAGCAGTACTTC

clone size: NA
D gene: NA
J gene: TRBJ2-7
V gene: TRBV2
CDR3 protein: CASCPGLETYEQYF
CDR3 DNA: TGTGCCAGCTGCCCGGGGTTAGAAACCTACGAGCAGTACTTC

clone size: NA
D gene: TRBD1
J gene: TRBJ1-5
V gene: TRBV6-5
CDR3 protein: CASTIQGDQPQHF
CDR3 DNA: TGTGCCAGCACTATACAGGGGGATCAGCCCCAGCATTTT

clone size: NA
D gene: NA
J gene: TRBJ1-2
V gene: TRBV13
CDR3 protein: CASSTRGAGEILGYGYTF
CDR3 DNA: TGTGCCAGCAGCACCCGGGGGGCAGGGGAAATTTTAGGGTATGGCTACACCTTC

clone size: NA
D gene: NA
J gene: TRBJ1-1
V gene: TRBV30
CDR3 protein: CAWTLRERSEAFF
CDR3 DNA: TGTGCCTGGACCCTCCGGGAGCGCTCTGAAGCTTTCTTT

clone size: NA
D gene: TRBD2
J gene: TRBJ2-1
V gene: TRBV27
CDR3 protein: CASSDGTSGRIQYNEQFF
CDR3 DNA: TGTGCCAGCAGTGATGGGACTAGCGGGAGGATCCAGTACAATGAGCAGTTCTTC

clone size: NA
D gene: NA
J gene: TRBJ1-5
V gene: TRBV19
CDR3 protein: CASSTGGGLNQPQHF
CDR3 DNA: TGTGCCAGTAGTACTGGGGGCGGGTTAAATCAGCCCCAGCATTTT

clone size: NA
D gene: NA
J gene: TRBJ1-1
V gene: TRBV14
CDR3 protein: CASSQHRARAFF
CDR3 DNA: TGTGCCAGCAGCCAGCACAGGGCGAGAGCTTTCTTT

clone size: NA
D gene: TRBD2
J gene: TRBJ2-5
V gene: TRBV7-3
CDR3 protein: CASSSQPMIYSGNSSRETQYF
CDR3 DNA: TGTGCCAGCAGCTCCCAACCAATGATATATAGCGGGAACAGCTCCAGGGAGACCCAGTACTTC

clone size: NA
D gene: TRBD2
J gene: TRBJ2-1
V gene: TRBV7-6
CDR3 protein: CASSPVLLAGGINEQFF
CDR3 DNA: TGTGCCAGCAGCCCAGTCCTCCTAGCGGGAGGAATCAATGAGCAGTTCTTC

clone size: NA
D gene: TRBD2
J gene: TRBJ2-7
V gene: TRBV6-6
CDR3 protein: CASLSGSPYEQYF
CDR3 DNA: TGTGCCAGTCTTAGCGGGAGTCCCTACGAGCAGTACTTC

clone size: NA
D gene: TRBD2
J gene: TRBJ2-3
V gene: TRBV28
CDR3 protein: CAIDLSGRADTQYF
CDR3 DNA: TGTGCCATCGACCTAAGCGGGAGGGCAGATACGCAGTATTTT

clone size: NA
D gene: NA
J gene: TRBJ2-7
V gene: TRBV10-3
CDR3 protein: CASQGLPSYEQYF
CDR3 DNA: TGTGCCAGCCAGGGTCTTCCGTCCTACGAGCAGTACTTC

clone size: NA
D gene: NA
J gene: TRBJ1-2
V gene: TRBV30
CDR3 protein: CAWIPVGVGGYTF
CDR3 DNA: TGTGCCTGGATTCCGGTAGGGGTCGGCGGCTACACCTTC

clone size: NA
D gene: NA
J gene: TRBJ1-1
V gene: TRBV6-5
CDR3 protein: CASRRPRGPEAFF
CDR3 DNA: TGTGCCAGCAGAAGGCCAAGGGGTCCTGAAGCTTTCTTT